The 5 T cell receptor beta chains in this list originate from one sample, sequenced in a study of spatial heterogeneity in lung cancer. Study findings and constraints: Tumors with more nonsynonymous mutations had more expanded intratumoral alpha and beta TCRs.

Time point meaning: sample taken at primary tumor resection. What these receptors recognize is not known. In TCRdb, the 5' RACE reads were re-called with MiXCR into one record per CDR3 protein. In the table there are 15,000 to 20,000 distinct CDR3 sequences, more than 6.5% of which are singletons. The sample consisted of lung tumor tissue, taken at surgery. The receptors were sampled from a female donor with early-stage non-small cell lung cancer.

This clonotype was seen repeatedly, ten times or more. The V call is TRBV10-3, the J call TRBJ1-2; 8 positions agree with TRBD1. This CDR3 has 16 residues. The germline gives CDR1 ENHRY, CDR2 SYGVKD. After removal of 8 bases from V and 4 bases from J, the junction contained 15 bases not matched to a gene. The CDR3 spells CAILLLLPGGAYGYTF. CDR3 in DNA: TGTGCCATCCTATTACTACTACCAGGGGGCGCCTATGGCTACACCTTC.

Many counts were recorded for this clonotype. The rearrangement uses TRBV4-1 and TRBJ2-1; perhaps TRBD1 as D (7 bases). This CDR3 has 16 residues. Germline V lookup: CDR1 MGHRA, CDR2 YSYEKL. V gave up 0 bases and J gave up 6 bases, with 15 bases separating them. CDR3 bases: TGCGCCAGCAGCCAAGAAGGCGTGCAGGGGGGCAATGAGCAGTTCTTC. Protein sequence: CASSQEGVQGGNEQFF.

This clonotype has more than one count but fewer than ten. The chain combines TRBV10-1 with TRBJ2-3; 10 bases are shared with TRBD2. Trimming cost V 4 bases and J 5 bases; bases outside gene matches: 9. This CDR3 is built from 16 residues. Germline CDR1 is WNHNN and CDR2 is SYGVQD (reference sequence). CDR3: CASSGDSGGLIDTQYF. The CDR3 DNA reads TGCGCCAGCAGTGGGGATAGCGGGGGGCTCATAGATACGCAGTATTTT.

The chain joins TRBV3-1 to TRBJ2-3; no definite D call. The CDR3 is 15 residues long. The germline gives CDR1 LGHDT, CDR2 YNNKEL (reference sequence). Trimming took off 4 bases at V and 2 bases at J, with 13 bases between the two ends. CDR3 coding DNA: TGTGCCAGCAGCCTTGGGTTTTCCCTCACAGATACGCAGTATTTT. Its translation is CASSLGFSLTDTQYF.

This clonotype has ten or more counts. J is TRBJ1-2 and V is TRBV3-1; D gene unclear. CDR3 size: 14 residues. Trimming left V 4 bases short and J 7 bases short, with 16 bases between. Germline lookup yields CDR1 LGHDT and CDR2 YNNKEL (reference sequence). Written as DNA, the CDR3 is TGTGCCAGCAGCCTCTCCGATTCGGTAGGTGGCTACACCTTC. Translated: CASSLSDSVGGYTF.